The rows below give T cell receptor beta chains drawn from one sample of a study of CXCR3 chemokines and chemotherapy response in bladder cancer. TCRdb reprocessed the PCR reads with MiXCR, giving one entry per CDR3 protein. The data show about 8,900 distinct CDR3 sequences, around 23% seen once. Sampling was carried out from a patient whose treatment included neoadjuvant chemotherapy. The receptors originated from a human donor with bladder cancer that did not respond to neoadjuvant chemotherapy. Both conserved end residues are part of each CDR3. A D gene is named only where the DNA matches it firmly. Clone size is stated in some rows and not others, as once, few, many or a class when expanded.

>TRBV20-1|14|many|TRBJ1-6|.
CSAREFGRDSPLHF
TGCAGTGCTAGAGAGTTCGGGCGGGATTCACCCCTCCACTTT
>TRBV20-1|14|few|TRBJ2-1|.
CSAKNFQGANEQFF
TGCAGTGCCAAGAACTTCCAAGGGGCCAATGAGCAGTTCTTC
>TRBV24-1|16|many|TRBJ1-5|TRBD1
CATSDAGTGINQPQHF
TGTGCCACCAGTGACGCCGGGACAGGAATTAATCAGCCCCAGCATTTT
>TRBV6-5|15|many|TRBJ2-7|TRBD1
CASSSSQGAMVEQYF
TGTGCCAGCAGTTCCTCACAGGGGGCGATGGTCGAGCAGTACTTC
>TRBV2|15|.|TRBJ2-7|TRBD2
CASSGERGASYEQYF
TGTGCCAGCAGTGGAGAGCGGGGGGCCTCCTACGAGCAGTACTTC
>TRBV11-2|15|many|TRBJ2-3|.
CASSLSSISTDTQYF
TGTGCCAGCAGCTTGAGTTCCATTTCCACAGATACGCAGTATTTT
>TRBV7-9|14|many|TRBJ1-1|TRBD1
CASRRQGGITEAFF
TGTGCCAGCAGACGACAGGGAGGAATCACTGAAGCTTTCTTT
>TRBV11-1|14|medium-sized|TRBJ1-1|TRBD1
CASSLGRGPTEAFF
TGTGCCAGCAGCTTAGGAAGGGGGCCAACTGAAGCTTTCTTT
>TRBV20-1|15|many|TRBJ2-5|TRBD2
CSAREAAGGRETQYF
TGCAGTGCTAGAGAGGCAGCGGGGGGGCGGGAGACCCAGTACTTC
>TRBV6-6|15|many|TRBJ1-5|.
CASSYSTGSGQPQHF
TGTGCCAGCAGTTACTCGACGGGGAGTGGTCAGCCCCAGCATTTT
>TRBV5-6|13|many|TRBJ2-5|TRBD2
CASSLNGGGTQYF
TGTGCCAGCAGCTTAAACGGGGGGGGGACCCAGTACTTC
>TRBV6-5|13|medium-sized|TRBJ1-6|.
CASRRTVGSPLHF
TGTGCCAGCAGGCGGACAGTGGGTTCACCCCTCCACTTT
>TRBV12-3/TRBV12-4|13|.|TRBJ1-5|.
CASSFKQGQPQHF
TGTGCCAGCAGCTTCAAACAGGGCCAGCCCCAGCATTTT
>TRBV7-2|15|many|TRBJ1-5|.
CASSLAGRADQPQHF
TGTGCCAGCAGCTTAGCGGGCAGGGCCGATCAGCCCCAGCATTTT
>TRBV6-6|23|.|TRBJ2-2|.
CASSSINEQFFGPGTRLTGELFF
.
>TRBV6-5|16|.|TRBJ1-1|TRBD1
CASSSGTGLMNTEAFF
TGTGCCAGCAGTTCCGGGACAGGGTTGATGAACACTGAAGCTTTCTTT
>TRBV7-2|14|medium-sized|TRBJ1-1|.
CASSLEGGFTEAFF
TGTGCCAGCAGCTTAGAGGGCGGCTTCACTGAAGCTTTCTTT
>TRBV7-2|14|many|TRBJ1-2|.
CASSKTPGVDGYTF
TGTGCCAGCAGCAAAACTCCAGGGGTCGATGGCTACACCTTC
>TRBV28|14|.|TRBJ1-5|.
CASRTGTRDQPQHF
TGTGCCAGCAGGACCGGGACAAGGGATCAGCCCCAGCATTTT
>TRBV20-1|15|.|TRBJ2-2|TRBD2
CSASKTSGNTGELFF
TGCAGTGCTAGCAAGACTAGCGGTAACACCGGGGAGCTGTTTTTT
>TRBV30|13|many|TRBJ2-7|.
CAWSNGGSYEQYF
TGTGCCTGGAGTAATGGCGGCTCCTACGAGCAGTACTTC
>TRBV13|13|many|TRBJ2-5|.
CASSLLGTETQYF
TGTGCCAGCAGCTTACTGGGGACAGAGACCCAGTACTTC
>TRBV7-9|14|many|TRBJ1-2|.
CASSLGAGNYGYTF
TGTGCCAGCAGCCTAGGGGCAGGGAACTATGGCTACACCTTC
>TRBV19|16|medium-sized|TRBJ2-4|.
CASTPGDSQAKNIQYF
TGTGCCAGTACCCCGGGGGACAGCCAAGCCAAAAACATTCAGTACTTC
>TRBV20-1|14|many|TRBJ1-2|.
CSANSPAGADGYTF
TGCAGTGCGAATAGCCCCGCCGGGGCGGATGGCTACACCTTC
>TRBV7-2|14|medium-sized|TRBJ2-1|.
CASSLSVGAPEQFF
TGTGCCAGCAGCTTATCCGTGGGTGCGCCCGAGCAGTTCTTC
>TRBV7-3|14|many|TRBJ2-6|.
CASGGSSGANVLTF
TGTGCCAGTGGAGGGTCCTCTGGGGCCAACGTCCTGACTTTC
>TRBV27|12|many|TRBJ2-5|.
CASSLEGETQYF
TGTGCCAGCAGTTTAGAGGGGGAGACCCAGTACTTC
>TRBV7-9|13|medium-sized|TRBJ1-1|.
CASSLVENTEAFF
TGTGCCAGCAGCTTAGTCGAAAACACTGAAGCTTTCTTT
>TRBV29-1|12|many|TRBJ1-5|.
CSVLDPNQPQHF
TGCAGCGTCCTCGACCCTAATCAGCCCCAGCATTTT
>TRBV28|12|medium-sized|TRBJ1-6|.
CASSLRRPPLHF
TGTGCCAGCTCCCTTAGGAGGCCACCCCTCCACTTT
>TRBV6-2/TRBV6-3|14|many|TRBJ2-5|TRBD2
CASSYSLGEGTQYF
TGTGCCAGCAGTTATTCGTTAGGGGAGGGGACCCAGTACTTC
>TRBV9|15|many|TRBJ2-7|TRBD1
CASSVEGRGSLEQYF
TGTGCCAGCAGCGTAGAGGGCAGGGGGTCCCTGGAGCAGTACTTC
>TRBV6-5|15|medium-sized|TRBJ1-1|.
CASRRSGWSDTEAFF
TGTGCCAGCAGGAGGTCAGGGTGGTCGGACACTGAAGCTTTCTTT
>TRBV15|15|.|TRBJ2-1|TRBD2
CATSVRGLALNEQFF
TGTGCCACCAGCGTCCGGGGACTAGCGCTTAATGAGCAGTTCTTC
>TRBV6-5|15|many|TRBJ1-2|.
CASSYSPPGVYGYTF
TGTGCCAGCAGTTACTCCCCTCCTGGCGTCTATGGCTACACCTTC
>TRBV6-2/TRBV6-3|14|medium-sized|TRBJ2-5|.
CASSYGWSQETQYF
TGTGCCAGCAGTTACGGCTGGTCGCAAGAGACCCAGTACTTC
>TRBV5-4|16|medium-sized|TRBJ1-2|.
CASGPSGSLGSAGYTF
TGTGCCAGCGGCCCTTCGGGGTCATTAGGCAGTGCCGGCTACACCTTC
>TRBV20-1|13|many|TRBJ1-4|TRBD1
CSAAEEGAEKLFF
TGCAGTGCTGCCGAGGAGGGGGCTGAAAAACTGTTTTTT
>TRBV7-9|18|many|TRBJ2-1|.
CASSFPGFKVRGYNEQFF
TGTGCCAGCAGCTTCCCGGGATTCAAGGTGAGAGGCTACAATGAGCAGTTCTTC
>TRBV7-2|16|many|TRBJ2-5|.
CASSRRGAWGVETQYF
TGTGCCAGCAGCCGCAGGGGGGCGTGGGGGGTAGAGACCCAGTACTTC
>TRBV20-1|13|many|TRBJ2-5|TRBD2
CSATLAGGETQYF
TGCAGTGCTACACTAGCGGGGGGCGAGACCCAGTACTTC
>TRBV7-2|16|medium-sized|TRBJ2-4|.
CASSLASGRGQNIQYF
TGTGCCAGCAGCTTAGCCTCCGGCAGGGGCCAAAACATTCAGTACTTC
>TRBV2|16|few|TRBJ2-7|TRBD2
CASTNIGGVSSYEQYF
TGTGCCAGCACTAATATTGGGGGGGTCAGCTCCTACGAGCAGTACTTC
>TRBV7-9|17|many|TRBJ2-3|TRBD1
CASTLLAGGASTDTQYF
TGTGCCAGCACCCTTCTGGCAGGGGGCGCGAGCACAGATACGCAGTATTTT
>TRBV7-3|13|many|TRBJ2-2|.
CASSPVTSGELFF
TGTGCCAGCAGCCCGGTTACGTCCGGGGAGCTGTTTTTT
>TRBV27|15|many|TRBJ2-1|TRBD2
CASLLAGGSYNEQFF
TGTGCCAGCCTCCTAGCGGGGGGTTCCTACAATGAGCAGTTCTTC
>TRBV6-1|15|medium-sized|TRBJ1-6|.
CASSLPDRNNSPLHF
TGTGCCAGCAGTTTACCAGACAGGAATAATTCACCCCTCCACTTT
>TRBV7-9|11|many|TRBJ1-4|.
CASGFNEKLFF
TGTGCCTCCGGGTTTAATGAAAAACTGTTTTTT
>TRBV6-6|18|medium-sized|TRBJ2-6|.
CASSYSPETYSGANVLTF
TGTGCCAGCAGTTACTCTCCGGAAACCTACTCTGGGGCCAACGTCCTGACTTTC
>TRBV20-1|15|many|TRBJ2-5|TRBD1
CSAGGDRGRQETQYF
TGCAGTGCGGGGGGGGACAGGGGGCGTCAAGAGACCCAGTACTTC
>TRBV2|14|.|TRBJ2-4|.
CASSDVGRGDIQYF
TGTGCCAGCAGTGATGTCGGCCGTGGGGACATTCAGTACTTC
>TRBV6-2/TRBV6-3|15|.|TRBJ1-5|.
CASSYVGYSNQPQHF
TGTGCCAGCAGTTACGTGGGATATAGCAATCAGCCCCAGCATTTT
>TRBV7-2|13|medium-sized|TRBJ1-4|.
CASSPTKGEKLFF
TGTGCCAGCAGCCCTACCAAGGGGGAAAAACTGTTTTTT
>TRBV24-1|15|medium-sized|TRBJ2-3|.
CATTAGGVGTDTQYF
TGTGCCACCACGGCCGGCGGTGTGGGGACAGATACGCAGTATTTT
>TRBV6-1|18|many|TRBJ2-6|.
CASNKGGSMTTGANVLTF
TGTGCCAGCAACAAAGGGGGGAGTATGACGACTGGGGCCAACGTCCTGACTTTC
>TRBV16|17|many|TRBJ1-5|.
CASSPERGVYSNQPQHF
TGTGCCAGCAGCCCAGAAAGGGGGGTTTATAGCAATCAGCCCCAGCATTTT
>TRBV6-5|15|medium-sized|TRBJ2-1|.
CASSYGGGASNEQFF
TGTGCCAGCAGTTACGGGGGGGGGGCCAGCAATGAGCAGTTCTTC
>TRBV11-1|14|many|TRBJ1-1|.
CASSLGRGETEAFF
TGTGCCAGCAGCTTAGGGAGGGGAGAGACTGAAGCTTTCTTT